The text below deals with one T cell receptor beta chain. The antigen remains undetermined. Graves' hyperthyroidism was deemed stable given no ophthalmopathy progression within 18 months. Patients were aged 18 to 65, had disease duration under 2 months, and had newly diagnosed hyperthyroidism. TCR beta CDR3 regions were amplified from RNA transcripts. Initially, a first-round RT-PCR of the TCR CDR3 employed the HTBI primer set. TCRdb fed the multiplex PCR reads into MiXCR, producing one record per CDR3 protein. The table has 300,000 to 400,000 distinct CDR3 sequences, approximately 15% seen once. This sample was taken from a study of T cells in Graves' hyperthyroidism and ophthalmopathy. Study-wide findings and caveats: Blood also showed most of the thyroid clonotypes that were expanded above 0.001.

V was shortened by 1 base and J by 11 bases, with 12 bases between the two germline ends. Germline lookup yields CDR1 SGHTA and CDR2 FQGNSA. The CDR3 has 13 amino acids. Source material: blood. This chain uses TRBV7-2 with TRBJ1-5; D remains ambiguous. The receptor was isolated from a woman between 25 and 40 years old with Graves' hyperthyroidism. The CDR3 protein is CASSLDSGRAQHF. The CDR3 DNA follows: TGTGCCAGCAGCTTAGATTCTGGTAGGGCCCAGCATTTT.